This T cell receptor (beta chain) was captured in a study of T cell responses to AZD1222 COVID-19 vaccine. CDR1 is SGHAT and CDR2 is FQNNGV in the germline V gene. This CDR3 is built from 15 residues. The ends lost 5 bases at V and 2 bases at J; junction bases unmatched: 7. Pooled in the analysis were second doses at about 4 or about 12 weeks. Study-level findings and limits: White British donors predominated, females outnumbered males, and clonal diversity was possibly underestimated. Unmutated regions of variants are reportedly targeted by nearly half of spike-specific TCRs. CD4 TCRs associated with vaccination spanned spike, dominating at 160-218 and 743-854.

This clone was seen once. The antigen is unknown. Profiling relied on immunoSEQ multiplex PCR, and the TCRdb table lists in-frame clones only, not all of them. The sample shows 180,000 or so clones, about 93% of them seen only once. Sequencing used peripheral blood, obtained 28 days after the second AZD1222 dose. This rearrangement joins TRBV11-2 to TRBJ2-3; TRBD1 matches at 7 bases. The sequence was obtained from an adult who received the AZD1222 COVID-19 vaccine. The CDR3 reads CASSPTGTDTDTQYF. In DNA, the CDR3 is TGTGCCAGCAGCCCAACCGGGACAGACACAGATACGCAGTATTTT. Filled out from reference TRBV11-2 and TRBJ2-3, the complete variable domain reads EAGVAQSPRYKIIEKRQSVAFWCNPISGHATLYWYQQILGQGPKLLIQFQNNGVVDDSQLPKDRFSAERLKGVDSTLKIQPAKLEDSAVYLCASSPTGTDTDTQYFGPGTRLTVL.